Listed below are T cell receptor beta chains from one sample, sequenced in a study of early T cells in non-severe SARS-CoV-2 infection. TCRdb ran MiXCR on the 5' RACE reads and lists one entry per CDR3 protein. The table has 70,000 to 75,000 distinct CDR3 sequences, around 12% seen once. Specimen: whole blood. These receptors all stem from an adult who was a healthcare worker with PCR-confirmed SARS-CoV-2 infection or an uninfected control (not recorded which). CDR3s include the opening cysteine and the closing phenylalanine or tryptophan. A D gene is named only where the DNA matches it firmly. Clone size is stated in some rows and not others, as once, few, many or a class when expanded.

d_gene	j_gene	v_gene	abundance	CDR3nt	CDR3aa
.	TRBJ1-1	TRBV11-3	many	TGTGCCAGCAGCCCTCCAGGAGGAGGGATCACTGAAGCTTTCTTT	CASSPPGGGITEAFF
.	TRBJ1-5	TRBV6-1	few	TGTGCCAGCAGCGGGAGGGCCAATCAGCCCCAGCATTTT	CASSGRANQPQHF
.	TRBJ1-1	TRBV7-9	.	TGTGCCAGCAGCTTAGGTCAGAGCATGAACACTGAAGCTTTCTTT	CASSLGQSMNTEAFF
.	TRBJ2-6	TRBV5-5	.	TGTGCCAGCAGCCCTCGGGGGCAGTCTGGGGCCAACGTCCTGACTTTC	CASSPRGQSGANVLTF
TRBD1	TRBJ2-3	TRBV5-8	few	TGTGCCAGCAGCGTCGGACAGGCGGCCACAGATACGCAGTATTTT	CASSVGQAATDTQYF
.	TRBJ2-1	TRBV7-9	.	TGTGCCAGCAGCCTGAGTCAGAACTACAATGAGCAGTTCTTC	CASSLSQNYNEQFF
.	TRBJ1-5	TRBV12-3/TRBV12-4	few	TGTGCCAGCAGTGGGGGAGGGGTCAATCAGCCCCAGCATTTT	CASSGGGVNQPQHF
.	TRBJ2-5	TRBV29-1	medium-sized	TGCAGCGTTGAAGAAAAAGACCCGTCAGCGTGGTACCAAGAGACCCAGTACTTC	CSVEEKDPSAWYQETQYF
.	TRBJ2-7	TRBV4-2	many	TGTGCCAGCAGCCAAGAATCGAATAGGGACGAGCAGTACTTC	CASSQESNRDEQYF
TRBD2	TRBJ2-1	TRBV25-1	.	TGTGCCAGCAGTGAATGGGTGAGCGGGAGCTCCTACAATGAGCAGTTCTTC	CASSEWVSGSSYNEQFF
.	TRBJ1-1	TRBV4-2	.	TGTGCCAGCAGCCACCTCGGTGGGTTGAACACTGAAGCTTTCTTT	CASSHLGGLNTEAFF
TRBD1	TRBJ2-5	TRBV11-2	.	TGTGCCAGCAGCCCGGGGACAGGGGGAGAGACCCAGTACTTC	CASSPGTGGETQYF
TRBD1	TRBJ1-4	TRBV12-3/TRBV12-4	many	TGTGCCAGCAGCTCAGCGACAGGGGGCTTGGAAAAACTGTTTTTT	CASSSATGGLEKLFF
.	TRBJ1-2	TRBV3-1	.	TGTGCCAGCAGCCAAGAGGGCAGGCGGGGTAATGGCTACACCTTC	CASSQEGRRGNGYTF
TRBD2	TRBJ2-1	TRBV7-9	.	TGTGCCAGCACGGGACTAGGCCATGAGCAGTTCTTC	CASTGLGHEQFF
.	TRBJ2-3	TRBV29-1	.	TGCAGCGTAGCCGGGACAAGCACAGATACGCAGTATTTT	CSVAGTSTDTQYF
.	TRBJ2-2	TRBV11-2	.	TGTGCCAGCACCCCCCGCCGGGGGAGCACCGGGGAGCTGTTTTTT	CASTPRRGSTGELFF
.	TRBJ2-1	TRBV15	many	TGTGCCACCAGCGGCCCCGTAGGCAGCAACAATGAGCAGTTCTTC	CATSGPVGSNNEQFF
.	TRBJ1-1	TRBV11-3	.	TGTGCCAGCAGCTTAGAACTAGACACTGAAGCTTTCTTT	CASSLELDTEAFF
.	TRBJ2-1	TRBV29-1	few	TGCAGCGCCCCGGGACGGGAGAACGACAATGAGCAGTTCTTC	CSAPGRENDNEQFF